These T cell receptor beta chains were read from a single sample in a study of glioma-infiltrating T cells after dendritic cell vaccination. Profiled with immunoSEQ multiplex PCR; TCRdb holds only in-frame clones, not every one. In the table there are 70,000 to 90,000 clones, 80% to 85% of which are singletons. Sample: blood, taken after dendritic cell vaccination. These receptors came from a human donor with glioblastoma. The CDR3 runs from the conserved cysteine through the conserved F or W. D genes are given only for firm matches. Rows give clone size only sometimes, using once, few, many, or a class for an expanded clone.

D gene: -; J gene: TRBJ2-1; clone size: -; V gene: TRBV29-1; CDR3 protein: CSVVLVDEQFF; CDR3 DNA: TGCAGCGTTGTATTAGTCGATGAGCAGTTCTTC
D gene: TRBD1; J gene: TRBJ1-6; clone size: -; V gene: TRBV30; CDR3 protein: CAWSTPGTVPGTLHF; CDR3 DNA: TGTGCCTGGAGTACCCCCGGGACAGTCCCGGGCACCCTCCACTTT
D gene: -; J gene: TRBJ1-1; clone size: -; V gene: TRBV6-5; CDR3 protein: CASKVVNWNTEAFF; CDR3 DNA: TGTGCCAGCAAAGTGGTGAACTGGAACACTGAAGCTTTCTTT
D gene: -; J gene: TRBJ2-6; clone size: -; V gene: TRBV30; CDR3 protein: CAWSAQTFSGANVLTF; CDR3 DNA: TGTGCCTGGAGTGCTCAGACATTCTCTGGGGCCAACGTCCTGACTTTC
D gene: -; J gene: TRBJ2-1; clone size: -; V gene: TRBV7-2; CDR3 protein: CASSLRGARGNEQFF; CDR3 DNA: TGTGCCAGCAGCTTACGTGGCGCCAGGGGCAATGAGCAGTTCTTC
D gene: TRBD2; J gene: TRBJ2-1; clone size: -; V gene: TRBV5-1; CDR3 protein: CASSLERGNNEQFF; CDR3 DNA: TGCGCCAGCAGCTTGGAGCGGGGTAACAATGAGCAGTTCTTC
D gene: -; J gene: TRBJ2-2; clone size: -; V gene: TRBV10-3; CDR3 protein: CAISERTGPNTGELFF; CDR3 DNA: TGTGCCATCAGTGAGCGAACAGGACCGAACACCGGGGAGCTGTTTTTT
D gene: TRBD1; J gene: TRBJ2-7; clone size: -; V gene: TRBV6-5; CDR3 protein: CASRIDRDRDNEQYF; CDR3 DNA: TGTGCCAGCAGGATTGACCGGGACAGGGATAACGAGCAGTACTTC
D gene: -; J gene: TRBJ2-7; clone size: few; V gene: TRBV5-1; CDR3 protein: CASRSSFYEQYF; CDR3 DNA: TGCGCCAGCAGATCTAGTTTTTACGAGCAGTACTTC
D gene: -; J gene: TRBJ2-1; clone size: few; V gene: TRBV5-6; CDR3 protein: CASSLPGVSYNEQFF; CDR3 DNA: TGTGCCAGCAGCCTCCCAGGTGTCTCCTACAATGAGCAGTTCTTC
D gene: TRBD1; J gene: TRBJ2-1; clone size: -; V gene: TRBV19; CDR3 protein: CASTPTAGTGANNEQFF; CDR3 DNA: TGTGCCAGTACCCCCACGGCCGGGACAGGGGCTAACAATGAGCAGTTCTTC
D gene: -; J gene: TRBJ1-1; clone size: -; V gene: TRBV15; CDR3 protein: CATSRDRTTRAFF; CDR3 DNA: TGTGCCACCAGCAGAGATAGGACTACCAGAGCTTTCTTT
D gene: -; J gene: TRBJ1-1; clone size: -; V gene: TRBV14; CDR3 protein: CASSQDLSEAFF; CDR3 DNA: TGTGCCAGCAGCCAAGATCTGTCTGAAGCTTTCTTT
D gene: TRBD2; J gene: TRBJ2-3; clone size: -; V gene: TRBV9; CDR3 protein: CASSRTSGGVPDTQYF; CDR3 DNA: TGTGCCAGCAGCAGAACTAGCGGGGGGGTCCCAGATACGCAGTATTTT
D gene: TRBD1; J gene: TRBJ1-1; clone size: -; V gene: TRBV4-1; CDR3 protein: CASSQEAWGQMASEAFF; CDR3 DNA: TGCGCCAGCAGCCAAGAAGCTTGGGGACAGATGGCTTCTGAAGCTTTCTTT
D gene: -; J gene: TRBJ1-1; clone size: -; V gene: TRBV6-5; CDR3 protein: CASRRFTEGTEAFF; CDR3 DNA: TGTGCCAGCAGGAGGTTCACAGAGGGCACTGAAGCTTTCTTT
D gene: -; J gene: TRBJ1-5; clone size: -; V gene: TRBV6-4; CDR3 protein: CASSVKGGNQPQHF; CDR3 DNA: TGTGCCAGCAGTGTGAAGGGGGGCAATCAGCCCCAGCATTTT
D gene: TRBD1; J gene: TRBJ1-1; clone size: -; V gene: TRBV2; CDR3 protein: CASGKVTGGLNTEAFF; CDR3 DNA: TGTGCCAGCGGCAAAGTGACAGGGGGCCTCAACACTGAAGCTTTCTTT
D gene: -; J gene: TRBJ2-2; clone size: once; V gene: TRBV30; CDR3 protein: CAWSAGPSSNTGELFF; CDR3 DNA: TGTGCCTGGAGTGCTGGGCCCAGTTCGAACACCGGGGAGCTGTTTTTT
D gene: -; J gene: TRBJ1-6; clone size: -; V gene: TRBV7-9; CDR3 protein: CASSLEESPLHF; CDR3 DNA: TGTGCCAGCAGCTTGGAGGAATCACCCCTCCACTTT
D gene: -; J gene: TRBJ1-2; clone size: -; V gene: TRBV20-1; CDR3 protein: CSVRNYGYTF; CDR3 DNA: TGCAGTGTCCGTAACTATGGCTACACCTTC
D gene: TRBD2; J gene: TRBJ2-5; clone size: -; V gene: TRBV4-1; CDR3 protein: CASSRTSGGQQETQYF; CDR3 DNA: TGCGCCAGCAGCCGTACTAGCGGGGGACAACAAGAGACCCAGTACTTC
D gene: -; J gene: TRBJ1-2; clone size: -; V gene: TRBV29-1; CDR3 protein: CSVGGDYGYTF; CDR3 DNA: TGCAGCGTTGGCGGGGACTATGGCTACACCTTC
D gene: TRBD1; J gene: TRBJ2-6; clone size: -; V gene: TRBV2; CDR3 protein: CASTGTGGSGANVLTF; CDR3 DNA: TGTGCCAGCACCGGGACAGGGGGGTCTGGGGCCAACGTCCTGACTTTC
D gene: -; J gene: TRBJ2-5; clone size: -; V gene: TRBV5-1; CDR3 protein: CASSLAGGETQYF; CDR3 DNA: TGCGCCAGCAGCTTGGCCGGCGGGGAGACCCAGTACTTC
D gene: TRBD1; J gene: TRBJ1-4; clone size: -; V gene: TRBV2; CDR3 protein: CASRRTGGDEKLFF; CDR3 DNA: TGTGCCAGCAGGCGGACAGGGGGGGATGAAAAACTGTTTTTT
D gene: -; J gene: TRBJ1-1; clone size: -; V gene: TRBV11-2; CDR3 protein: CASSPGHRVVTEAFF; CDR3 DNA: TGTGCCAGCAGTCCCGGCCACAGGGTTGTCACTGAAGCTTTCTTT
D gene: TRBD1; J gene: TRBJ1-6; clone size: -; V gene: TRBV30; CDR3 protein: CAWNTGTGGGHNSPLHF; CDR3 DNA: TGTGCCTGGAACACCGGGACAGGGGGCGGCCATAATTCACCCCTCCACTTT
D gene: TRBD1; J gene: TRBJ1-2; clone size: -; V gene: TRBV6-5; CDR3 protein: CASSYYSATGRYGYTF; CDR3 DNA: TGTGCCAGCAGTTATTACTCCGCGACAGGGCGCTATGGCTACACCTTC
D gene: TRBD2; J gene: TRBJ2-3; clone size: -; V gene: TRBV7-2; CDR3 protein: CASSPYLGSGGEDTQYF; CDR3 DNA: TGTGCCAGCAGCCCTTACTTGGGGAGCGGGGGCGAGGATACGCAGTATTTT
D gene: -; J gene: TRBJ2-5; clone size: -; V gene: TRBV27; CDR3 protein: CASSLSGGTQETQYF; CDR3 DNA: TGTGCCAGCAGTTTAAGTGGGGGGACCCAAGAGACCCAGTACTTC
D gene: -; J gene: TRBJ2-1; clone size: -; V gene: TRBV29-1; CDR3 protein: CSVAVVPYNEQFF; CDR3 DNA: TGCAGCGTAGCTGTAGTCCCCTACAATGAGCAGTTCTTC
D gene: -; J gene: TRBJ1-6; clone size: -; V gene: TRBV14; CDR3 protein: CASSRQTRNSPLHF; CDR3 DNA: TGTGCCAGCAGCCGACAAACCAGGAATTCACCCCTCCACTTT
D gene: TRBD1; J gene: TRBJ1-1; clone size: -; V gene: TRBV30; CDR3 protein: CAWSFRGPEAFF; CDR3 DNA: TGTGCCTGGAGTTTCAGGGGGCCCGAAGCTTTCTTT
D gene: TRBD1; J gene: TRBJ1-1; clone size: -; V gene: TRBV5-6; CDR3 protein: CASSPLLGQGNTEAFF; CDR3 DNA: TGTGCCAGCAGCCCCCTCCTGGGACAGGGGAACACTGAAGCTTTCTTT
D gene: TRBD1; J gene: TRBJ1-1; clone size: -; V gene: TRBV4-2; CDR3 protein: CASLRQGVSEAFF; CDR3 DNA: TGTGCCAGCCTGAGACAGGGGGTCTCGGAAGCTTTCTTT
D gene: -; J gene: TRBJ1-4; clone size: -; V gene: TRBV2; CDR3 protein: CASSDDTATNEKLFF; CDR3 DNA: TGTGCCAGCAGTGACGACACTGCAACTAATGAAAAACTGTTTTTT
D gene: -; J gene: TRBJ2-1; clone size: -; V gene: TRBV9; CDR3 protein: CASSVFGQAFVSYNEQFF; CDR3 DNA: TGTGCCAGCAGCGTTTTTGGGCAGGCTTTTGTTTCCTACAATGAGCAGTTCTTC
D gene: -; J gene: TRBJ1-2; clone size: -; V gene: TRBV7-9; CDR3 protein: CASSLDQGGGYTF; CDR3 DNA: TGTGCCAGCAGCTTAGACCAGGGTGGTGGCTACACCTTC
D gene: -; J gene: TRBJ1-1; clone size: few; V gene: TRBV6-1; CDR3 protein: CASSKGQTNTEAFF; CDR3 DNA: TGTGCCAGCAGTAAAGGACAGACGAACACTGAAGCTTTCTTT